A selection of T cell receptor beta chains follows, all from one sample in a study of lymphopenia after photon versus proton radiotherapy. Assay: immunoSEQ multiplex PCR; the TCRdb copy retains only in-frame clones and omits some. Found here are approximately 65,000 clones, around 87% of them singletons; the top ten hold roughly a tenth. Here the sequenced sample was peripheral blood, taken from a patient treated with proton-based radiotherapy. These receptors were collected from a man older than 75 with esophageal cancer. CDR3s include the opening cysteine and the closing phenylalanine or tryptophan. The D gene is left open where the match is weak. Expanded clones are given a class, and other clones once, few, many or no size at all.

CDR3aa	CDR3nt	abundance	v_gene	j_gene	d_gene
CASSWTGGEEKLFF	TGCGCCAGCAGCTGGACAGGGGGAGAGGAAAAACTGTTTTTT	.	TRBV4-3	TRBJ1-4	TRBD1
CASSGLTGSPYEQYF	TGTGCCAGCAGTGGATTGACAGGGTCCCCCTACGAGCAGTACTTC	.	TRBV2	TRBJ2-7	TRBD1
CASSSQVNTEAFF	TGTGCCAGCAGCTCACAAGTGAACACTGAAGCTTTCTTT	.	TRBV7-9	TRBJ1-1	.
CASSPTNSYEQYF	TGTGCCAGCTCACCGACAAACTCCTACGAGCAGTACTTC	.	TRBV18	TRBJ2-7	.
CAISGGQSINQPQHF	TGTGCCATCAGTGGGGGACAGTCGATCAATCAGCCCCAGCATTTT	.	TRBV10-3	TRBJ1-5	TRBD1
CATRRQVGGEPQHF	TGTGCCACCCGGAGACAGGTCGGGGGAGAGCCCCAGCATTTT	.	TRBV6-1	TRBJ1-5	.
CASKAGGEQYF	TGTGCCAGCAAAGCGGGGGGCGAGCAGTACTTC	.	TRBV6-5	TRBJ2-7	TRBD2
CASSPDINSGNTIYF	TGTGCCAGCAGCCCAGACATAAACTCTGGAAACACCATATATTTT	.	TRBV11-2	TRBJ1-3	.
CASSPGLASSSYEQYF	TGCGCCAGCAGCCCGGGACTAGCGTCGTCTTCCTACGAGCAGTACTTC	.	TRBV5-1	TRBJ2-7	TRBD2
CASRGTGGTGELFF	TGTGCCAGCAGGGGGACAGGGGGGACCGGGGAGCTGTTTTTT	.	TRBV6-5	TRBJ2-2	TRBD1
CASSLGGAGSHYEQYF	TGTGCCAGCAGCTTAGGTGGAGCGGGGTCACACTACGAGCAGTACTTC	.	TRBV11-2	TRBJ2-7	TRBD2
CASSLVSGGITYEQYF	TGTGCCAGCAGCTTGGTTTCCGGGGGGATCACCTACGAGCAGTACTTC	.	TRBV5-8	TRBJ2-7	TRBD2
CASSLEFGLEAFF	TGTGCCAGCAGTTTAGAGTTCGGCCTTGAAGCTTTCTTT	.	TRBV27	TRBJ1-1	.
CASSPGGRLAGNQPQHF	TGTGCCAGCAGCCCAGGGGGTCGCCTGGCGGGGAATCAGCCCCAGCATTTT	.	TRBV7-9	TRBJ1-5	TRBD1
CSVDTYQETQYF	TGCAGCGTGGACACGTACCAAGAGACCCAGTACTTC	.	TRBV29-1	TRBJ2-5	.
CASSVLDRGFAYEQYF	TGTGCCAGCAGTGTACTGGACAGGGGCTTCGCATACGAGCAGTACTTC	.	TRBV2	TRBJ2-7	TRBD1
CASSLGQGELFF	TGCGCCAGCAGCTTGGGACAGGGGGAGCTGTTTTTT	once	TRBV5-1	TRBJ2-2	.
CASSGWDSKGTDTQYF	TGTGCCAGCAGCGGATGGGACTCCAAGGGCACAGATACGCAGTATTTT	few	TRBV9	TRBJ2-3	.
CASSDPGTGIPYEQYF	TGTGCCAGTAGTGATCCCGGGACAGGGATCCCCTACGAGCAGTACTTC	.	TRBV19	TRBJ2-7	TRBD1
CASSLGRGYEQYF	TGTGCTAGCAGCTTAGGTCGGGGCTACGAGCAGTACTTC	.	TRBV7-7	TRBJ2-7	.
CASSLGRHYEQYF	TGTGCCAGCAGCTTAGGGAGACACTACGAGCAGTACTTC	few	TRBV11-2	TRBJ2-7	.
CASSFPQGGGGNTEAFF	TGTGCCAGCAGCTTCCCTCAGGGGGGGGGCGGAAACACTGAAGCTTTCTTT	.	TRBV7-2	TRBJ1-1	TRBD1
CSVEEGGAGTLDEQYF	TGCAGCGTTGAAGAAGGAGGCGCAGGGACATTGGACGAGCAGTACTTC	.	TRBV29-1	TRBJ2-7	.
CASSLIGQGNYEQYF	TGTGCCAGCAGCTTAATAGGGCAGGGAAACTACGAGCAGTACTTC	.	TRBV7-9	TRBJ2-7	.
CASSFDRRYGYTF	TGTGCCAGCAGCTTTGACAGGAGATATGGCTACACCTTC	.	TRBV5-6	TRBJ1-2	.
CASSYTGPPYEQYF	TGTGCCAGCAGTTACACAGGGCCTCCCTACGAGCAGTACTTC	.	TRBV6-6	TRBJ2-7	.
CASSPQGGQGTEKEEKLFF	TGTGCCAGCTCACCTCAAGGGGGACAGGGCACCGAGAAGGAGGAAAAACTGTTTTTT	.	TRBV18	TRBJ1-4	TRBD1
CASSLEFGNTIYF	TGTGCCAGCAGCTTAGAATTTGGAAACACCATATATTTT	.	TRBV7-7	TRBJ1-3	.
CVSSSTGMLGYTF	TGTGTCAGCAGTTCAACAGGGATGTTGGGCTACACCTTC	.	TRBV2	TRBJ1-2	.
CATYGPDDSYNEQFF	TGTGCCACTTACGGCCCGGACGACTCCTACAATGAGCAGTTCTTC	.	TRBV10-3	TRBJ2-1	.
CASSIWGQNEAFF	TGTGCCAGCAGTATCTGGGGGCAGAATGAAGCTTTCTTT	medium-sized	TRBV27	TRBJ1-1	.
CASSLGRAGYTF	TGCGCCAGCAGCTTGGGCAGGGCAGGCTACACCTTC	.	TRBV5-1	TRBJ1-2	.
CASSRLGRPQHF	TGTGCCAGCAGCCGCCTGGGTAGGCCCCAGCATTTT	.	TRBV6-5	TRBJ1-5	.
CASSKAGGSTEAFF	TGTGCCAGCAGCAAAGCGGGGGGCAGCACTGAAGCTTTCTTT	.	TRBV21-1	TRBJ1-1	.
CASSSYRATNYGYTF	TGTGCCAGCAGTTCGTACAGAGCTACTAACTATGGCTACACCTTC	.	TRBV27	TRBJ1-2	.
CSVAEGAGNTEAFF	TGCAGCGTTGCCGAGGGGGCCGGGAACACTGAAGCTTTCTTT	.	TRBV29-1	TRBJ1-1	TRBD1
CASSQIPGLAGAGELFF	TGTGCCAGCAGCCAAATCCCGGGACTAGCGGGGGCCGGGGAGCTGTTTTTT	once	TRBV4-2	TRBJ2-2	TRBD2
CASSYSGYEEQYF	TGTGCCAGCAGTTACTCGGGCTACGAGGAGCAGTACTTC	.	TRBV6-6	TRBJ2-7	.
CASSWSGVGSYEQYF	TGTGCCAGCAGCTGGTCCGGAGTCGGGAGCTACGAGCAGTACTTC	once	TRBV7-2	TRBJ2-7	.
CASSIWSGSGYEQYF	TGTGCCAGCAGCATCTGGTCAGGATCGGGGTACGAGCAGTACTTC	.	TRBV7-2	TRBJ2-7	.
CASSVTGPEAFF	TGCGCCAGCAGCGTGACAGGTCCTGAAGCTTTCTTT	.	TRBV5-1	TRBJ1-1	.
CASSLLEGAAEKLFF	TGTGCCAGCAGCTTATTAGAAGGGGCGGCCGAAAAACTGTTTTTT	.	TRBV7-9	TRBJ1-4	.
CASSLVLAARETQYF	TGTGCCAGCAGCTTAGTTCTAGCGGCCCGGGAGACCCAGTACTTC	.	TRBV7-8	TRBJ2-5	TRBD2
CASSYRGQGNGYTF	TGTGCCAGCAGTTACCGGGGACAGGGAAATGGCTACACCTTC	few	TRBV6-5	TRBJ1-2	TRBD1
CAWSVTGGNSPLHF	TGTGCCTGGAGTGTAACGGGGGGCAATTCACCCCTCCACTTT	.	TRBV30	TRBJ1-6	.